These 5 T cell receptor beta chains were all obtained from the same sample, sequenced in a study of cytomegalovirus exposure and HLA in healthy donors. TCRdb keeps only in-frame clones here, not all; method: immunoSEQ multiplex PCR. Found here are 100,000 to 150,000 clones, about 91% of them singletons; the top ten hold about 1.1%. Sequencing was performed on PBMCs. The source is a woman aged 18-29 years in good health and CMV-seronegative.

The rearrangement links TRBV11-3 to TRBJ2-2, with TRBD2 identical over 13 bases. The trim removed 4 bases at V and 3 bases at J, leaving 5 bases unmatched. The CDR3 totals 17 residues. Per germline, CDR1 SGHNT and CDR2 YENEEA. The chain's CDR3 is CASSWTSGGHHTGELFF. The DNA of the CDR3 is TGTGCCAGCAGCTGGACTAGCGGGGGCCACCACACCGGGGAGCTGTTTTTT.

The chain combines TRBV7-8 with TRBJ2-7, with 7 positions matching TRBD1. CDR1 and CDR2 from the germline V gene are SGHVS and FQNEAQ. This CDR3 spans 13 amino acids. The V and J ends lost 5 bases and 6 bases, in that order; junction bases with no gene match: 7. For the CDR3, the DNA is TGTGCCAGCAGCCCGGGGACAGTAGGCGAGCAGTACGTC. Protein sequence: CASSPGTVGEQYV.

The chain joins TRBV7-2 to TRBJ2-7; 9 positions match TRBD2. CDR1 and CDR2 (germline): SGHTA, FQGNSA. This CDR3 comprises 16 residues. Germline trimming cut 2 bases from V and 2 bases from J; bases unmatched to any gene: 7. For the CDR3, the DNA is TGTGCCAGCAGCTTATCGTTTGGCGGGAGGGCCTACGAGCAGTACTTC. This translates into CASSLSFGGRAYEQYF.

This sequence joins TRBV9 and TRBJ1-2; 8 nucleotides agree with TRBD1. Germline trimming cut 4 bases from V and 4 bases from J; bases unmatched to any gene: 9. Germline V gene lookup returns CDR1 SGDLS and CDR2 YYNGEE. This CDR3 comprises 15 residues. The CDR3 region is CASSSRTGMGYGYTF. In DNA form, the CDR3 reads TGTGCCAGCAGCTCCCGGACAGGGATGGGCTATGGCTACACCTTC.

This clone occurred a few times. The chain uses TRBV7-9 and TRBJ1-2; 11 nucleotides align to TRBD1. V was pared by 5 bases and J by 11 bases, with 7 bases of the junction left unmatched. The germline V gene has CDR1 SEHNR and CDR2 FQNEAQ (reference sequence). This CDR3 is 13 amino acids long. The CDR3 region is CASSHGQGAGYTF. The CDR3 nucleotides are TGTGCCAGCAGCCATGGACAGGGGGCTGGGTACACCTTC.